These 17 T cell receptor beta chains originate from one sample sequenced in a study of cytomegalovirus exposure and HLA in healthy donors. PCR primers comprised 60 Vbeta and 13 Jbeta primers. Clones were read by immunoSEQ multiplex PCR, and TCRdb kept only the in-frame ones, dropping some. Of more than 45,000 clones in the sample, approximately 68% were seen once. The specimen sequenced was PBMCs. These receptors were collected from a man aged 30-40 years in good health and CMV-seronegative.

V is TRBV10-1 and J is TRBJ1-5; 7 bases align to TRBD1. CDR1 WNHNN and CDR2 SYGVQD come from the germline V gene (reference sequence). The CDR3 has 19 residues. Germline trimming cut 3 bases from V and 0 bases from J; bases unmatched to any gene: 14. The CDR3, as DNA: TGCGCCAGCAGTGAAGAGGGGGCGATAACATTCTATAGCAATCAGCCCCAGCATTTT. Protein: CASSEEGAITFYSNQPQHF.

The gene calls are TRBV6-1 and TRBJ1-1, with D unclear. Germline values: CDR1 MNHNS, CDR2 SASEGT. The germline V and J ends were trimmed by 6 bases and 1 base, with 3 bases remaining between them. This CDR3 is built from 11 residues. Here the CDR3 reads CASSWNTEAFF. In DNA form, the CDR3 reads TGTGCCAGCAGCTGGAACACTGAAGCTTTCTTT.

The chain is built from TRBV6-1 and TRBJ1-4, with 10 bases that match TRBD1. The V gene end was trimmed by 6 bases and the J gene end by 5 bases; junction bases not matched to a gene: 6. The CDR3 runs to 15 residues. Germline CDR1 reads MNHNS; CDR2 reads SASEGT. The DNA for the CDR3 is TGTGCCAGCAGACCGGGACAGGGGATAAATGAAAAACTGTTTTTT. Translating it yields CASRPGQGINEKLFF.

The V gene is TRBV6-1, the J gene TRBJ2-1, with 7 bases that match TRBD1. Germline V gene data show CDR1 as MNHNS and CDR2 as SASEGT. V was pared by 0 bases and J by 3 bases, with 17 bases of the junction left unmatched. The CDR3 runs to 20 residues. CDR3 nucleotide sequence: TGTGCCAGCAGTGAAGCGAGAAAGGGGGCCGTGAGTCCCCGCTACAATGAGCAGTTCTTC. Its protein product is CASSEARKGAVSPRYNEQFF.

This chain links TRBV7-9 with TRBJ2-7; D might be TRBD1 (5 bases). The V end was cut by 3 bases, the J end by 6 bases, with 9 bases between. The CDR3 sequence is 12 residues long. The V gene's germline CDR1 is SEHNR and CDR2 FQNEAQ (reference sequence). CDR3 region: CASSFSGFEQYF. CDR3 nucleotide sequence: TGTGCCAGCAGCTTTTCAGGGTTCGAGCAGTACTTC. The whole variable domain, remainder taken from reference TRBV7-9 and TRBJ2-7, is DTGVSQNPRHKITKRGQNVTFRCDPISEHNRLYWYRQTLGQGPEFLTYFQNEAQLEKSRLLSDRFSAERPKGSFSTLEIQRTEQGDSAMYLCASSFSGFEQYFGPGTRLTVT.

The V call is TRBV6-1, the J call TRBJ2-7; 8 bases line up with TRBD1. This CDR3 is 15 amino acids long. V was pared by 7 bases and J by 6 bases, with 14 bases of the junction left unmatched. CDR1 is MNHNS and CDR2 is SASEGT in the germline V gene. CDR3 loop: CASKRTGFLYGEQYF. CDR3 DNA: TGTGCCAGCAAAAGGACAGGGTTTCTTTATGGCGAGCAGTACTTC.

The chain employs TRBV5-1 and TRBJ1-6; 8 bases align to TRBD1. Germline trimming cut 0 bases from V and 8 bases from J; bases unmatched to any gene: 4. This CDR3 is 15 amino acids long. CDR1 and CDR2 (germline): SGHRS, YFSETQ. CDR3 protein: CASSLVTGDDSPLHF. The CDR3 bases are TGCGCCAGCAGCTTGGTGACAGGGGATGATTCACCCCTCCACTTT. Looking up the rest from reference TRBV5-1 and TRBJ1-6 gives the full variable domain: KAGVTQTPRYLIKTRGQQVTLSCSPISGHRSVSWYQQTPGQGLQFLFEYFSETQRNKGNFPGRFSGRQFSNSRSEMNVSTLELGDSALYLCASSLVTGDDSPLHFGNGTRLTVT.

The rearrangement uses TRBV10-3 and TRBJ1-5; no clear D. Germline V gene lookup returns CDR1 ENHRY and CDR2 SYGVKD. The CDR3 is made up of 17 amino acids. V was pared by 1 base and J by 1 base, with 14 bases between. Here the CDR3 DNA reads TGTGCCATCAGTGAGTGGAGGGTTGGATCGAGCAATCAGCCCCAGCATTTT. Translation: CAISEWRVGSSNQPQHF.

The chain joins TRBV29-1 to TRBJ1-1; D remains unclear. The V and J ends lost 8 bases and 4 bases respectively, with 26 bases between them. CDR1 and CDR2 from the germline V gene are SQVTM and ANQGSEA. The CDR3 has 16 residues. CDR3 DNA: TGCAGCTTGGCAATAACCGGGGAACGGGCGGGCACTGAAGCTTTCTTT. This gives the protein CSLAITGERAGTEAFF.

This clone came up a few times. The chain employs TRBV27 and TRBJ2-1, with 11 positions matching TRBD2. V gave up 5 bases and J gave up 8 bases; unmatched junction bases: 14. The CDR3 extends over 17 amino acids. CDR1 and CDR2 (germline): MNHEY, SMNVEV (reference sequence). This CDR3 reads CASSGTSGSAVLDEQFF. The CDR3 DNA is TGTGCCAGCAGTGGTACTAGCGGGAGCGCGGTATTGGATGAGCAGTTCTTC.

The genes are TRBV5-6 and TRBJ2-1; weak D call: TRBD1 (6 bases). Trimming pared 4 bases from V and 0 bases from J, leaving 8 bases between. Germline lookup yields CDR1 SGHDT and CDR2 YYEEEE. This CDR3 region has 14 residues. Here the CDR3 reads CASSLDSSYNEQFF. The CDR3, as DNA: TGTGCCAGCAGCCTGGACAGCTCCTACAATGAGCAGTTCTTC. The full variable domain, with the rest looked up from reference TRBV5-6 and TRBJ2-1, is DAGVTQSPTHLIKTRGQQVTLRCSPKSGHDTVSWYQQALGQGPQFIFQYYEEEERQRGNFPDRFSGHQFPNYSSELNVNALLLGDSALYLCASSLDSSYNEQFFGPGTRLTVL.

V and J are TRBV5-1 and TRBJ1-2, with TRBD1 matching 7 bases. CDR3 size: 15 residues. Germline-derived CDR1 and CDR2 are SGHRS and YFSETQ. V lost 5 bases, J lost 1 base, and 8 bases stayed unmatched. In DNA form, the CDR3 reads TGCGCCAGCAGAGTCGGGGACAGTAGTAACTATGGCTACACCTTC. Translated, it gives CASRVGDSSNYGYTF.

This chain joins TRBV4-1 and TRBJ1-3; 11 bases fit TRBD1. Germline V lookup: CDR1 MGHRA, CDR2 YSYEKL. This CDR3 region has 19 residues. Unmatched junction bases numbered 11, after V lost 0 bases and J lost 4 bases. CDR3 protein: CASSQDVGQGALQGNTIYF. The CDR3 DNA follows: TGCGCCAGCAGCCAAGACGTAGGACAGGGGGCGCTTCAAGGAAACACCATATATTTT.

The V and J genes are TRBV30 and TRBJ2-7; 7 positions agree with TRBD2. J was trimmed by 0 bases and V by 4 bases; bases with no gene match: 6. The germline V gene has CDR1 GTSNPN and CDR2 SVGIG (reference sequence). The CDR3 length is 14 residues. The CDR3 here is CAWKGGPSSYEQYF. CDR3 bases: TGTGCCTGGAAGGGAGGGCCGAGCTCCTACGAGCAGTACTTC. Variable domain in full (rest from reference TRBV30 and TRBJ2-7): SQTIHQWPATLVQPVGSPLSLECTVEGTSNPNLYWYRQAAGRGLQLLFYSVGIGQISSEVPQNLSASRPQDRQFILSSKKLLLSDSGFYLCAWKGGPSSYEQYFGPGTRLTVT.

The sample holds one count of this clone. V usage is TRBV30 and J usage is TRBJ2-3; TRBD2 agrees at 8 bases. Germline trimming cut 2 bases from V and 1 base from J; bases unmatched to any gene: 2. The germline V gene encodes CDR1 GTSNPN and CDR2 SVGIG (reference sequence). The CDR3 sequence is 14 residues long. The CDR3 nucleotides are TGTGCCTGGAGTAAGACTAGCGGCACAGATACGCAGTATTTT. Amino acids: CAWSKTSGTDTQYF.

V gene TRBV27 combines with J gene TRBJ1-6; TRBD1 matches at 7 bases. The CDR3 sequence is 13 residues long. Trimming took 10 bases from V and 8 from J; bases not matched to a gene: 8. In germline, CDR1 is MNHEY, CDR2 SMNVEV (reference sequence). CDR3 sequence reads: CATGQAWDSPLHF. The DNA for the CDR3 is TGTGCCACCGGACAGGCTTGGGATTCACCCCTCCACTTT.

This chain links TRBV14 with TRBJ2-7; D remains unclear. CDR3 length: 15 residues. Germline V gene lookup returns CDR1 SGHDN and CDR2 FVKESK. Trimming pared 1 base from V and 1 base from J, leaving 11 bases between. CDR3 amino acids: CASSQVAQKSYEQYF. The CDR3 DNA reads TGTGCCAGCAGCCAAGTGGCACAAAAGTCCTACGAGCAGTACTTC.